This T cell receptor (beta chain) was identified during a study of patients and donors after allogeneic stem cell transplantation (dated by TCRdb to the early 2020s). The CDR3 numbers 17 residues from cysteine through phenylalanine. CDR3 DNA only is kept here, 51 bases in frame from base 1. V drops 3 bases and J drops 4 bases, leaving 21 bases in between. The library came from RT-PCR. The sample was run on a NextSeq 550. Using fastp at Q25 and MiXCR, TCRdb reprocessed the public reads and kept productive beta chains. Every distinct CDR3 protein forms one entry, paired with its most common genes and DNA. The sample yields about 960,000 distinct CDR3 sequences; approximately 19% were counted once. The top ten hold 5% to 6.5% of the sample. This clonotype has only a few counts. It has no known antigen specificity. No much larger clone is present one base from it, and per-base qualities are unavailable.

The sample taken for sequencing was blood, either unsorted or a sorted T cell fraction (not recorded which). The chain is assembled from TRBV12-3 or TRBV12-4 and TRBJ2-5; no D gene can be assigned with confidence. This receptor was obtained from a human donor who was either an allogeneic HSCT recipient or a stem cell or donor lymphocyte infusion donor (not recorded which). It is not recorded whose cells these are; they may come from a transplant donor. The DNA is TGTGCCAGCAGTTTTGCTGAGAGCCTGGGCAAGGGAGAGACCCAGTACTTC. It encodes CASSFAESLGKGETQYF.